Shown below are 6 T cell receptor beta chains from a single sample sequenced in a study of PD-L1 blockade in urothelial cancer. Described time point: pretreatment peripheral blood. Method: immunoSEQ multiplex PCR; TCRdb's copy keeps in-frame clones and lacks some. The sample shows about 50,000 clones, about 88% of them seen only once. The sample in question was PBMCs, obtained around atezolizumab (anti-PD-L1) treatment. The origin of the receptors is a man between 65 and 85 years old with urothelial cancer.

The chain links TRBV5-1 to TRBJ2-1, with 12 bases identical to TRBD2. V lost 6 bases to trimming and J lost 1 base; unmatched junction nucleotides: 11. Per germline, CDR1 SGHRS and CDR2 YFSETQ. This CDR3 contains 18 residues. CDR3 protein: CASTRLAGVINSYNEQFF. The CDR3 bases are TGCGCCAGCACCAGACTAGCGGGAGTGATAAATTCCTACAATGAGCAGTTCTTC.

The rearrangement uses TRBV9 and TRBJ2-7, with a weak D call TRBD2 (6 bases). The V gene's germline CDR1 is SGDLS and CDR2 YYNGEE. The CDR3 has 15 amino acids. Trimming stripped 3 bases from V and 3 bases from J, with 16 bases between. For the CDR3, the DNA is TGTGCCAGCAGCGCGCGGGACGGGGTACGCTACGAGCAGTACTTC. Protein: CASSARDGVRYEQYF.

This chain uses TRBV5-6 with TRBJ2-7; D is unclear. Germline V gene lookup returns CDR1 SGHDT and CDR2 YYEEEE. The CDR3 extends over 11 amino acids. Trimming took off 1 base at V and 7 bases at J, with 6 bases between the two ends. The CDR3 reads CASSLRREQYF. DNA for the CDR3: TGTGCCAGCAGCTTGCGGAGAGAGCAGTACTTC.

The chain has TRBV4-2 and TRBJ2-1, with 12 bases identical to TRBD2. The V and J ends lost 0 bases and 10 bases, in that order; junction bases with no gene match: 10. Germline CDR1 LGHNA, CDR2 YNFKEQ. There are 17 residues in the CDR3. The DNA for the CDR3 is TGTGCCAGCAGCCAAGATCTTTCTAGCGGGGGGGCCGGGGAGCAGTTCTTC. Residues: CASSQDLSSGGAGEQFF.

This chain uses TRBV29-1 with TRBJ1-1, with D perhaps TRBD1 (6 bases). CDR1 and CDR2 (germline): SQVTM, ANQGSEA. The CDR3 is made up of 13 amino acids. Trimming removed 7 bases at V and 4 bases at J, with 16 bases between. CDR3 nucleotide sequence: TGCAGCGCAAAGACAGGCCGCGGCACTGAAGCTTTCTTT. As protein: CSAKTGRGTEAFF. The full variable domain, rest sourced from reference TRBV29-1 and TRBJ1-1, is SAVISQKPSRDICQRGTSLTIQCQVDSQVTMMFWYRQQPGQSLTLIATANQGSEATYESGFVIDKFPISRPNLTFSTLTVSNMSPEDSSIYLCSAKTGRGTEAFFGQGTRLTVV.

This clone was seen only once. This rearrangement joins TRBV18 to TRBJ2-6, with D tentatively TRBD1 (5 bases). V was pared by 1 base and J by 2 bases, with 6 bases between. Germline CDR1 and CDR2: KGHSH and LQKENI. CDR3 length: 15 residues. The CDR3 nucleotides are TGTGCCAGCTCACCACAAGGGGCTGGGGCCAACGTCCTGACTTTC. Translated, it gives CASSPQGAGANVLTF.